The rows below give T cell receptor beta chains drawn from one sample of a study of T cell responses to AZD1222 COVID-19 vaccine. Using immunoSEQ multiplex PCR, the repertoire was profiled, and TCRdb retains in-frame clones only, with some absent. The table has about 150,000 clones, over 80% seen once. The specimen was peripheral blood, collected 28 days after the second AZD1222 dose. The origin of the receptors is an adult who received the AZD1222 COVID-19 vaccine. Both conserved end residues are part of each CDR3. A D gene is named only where the DNA matches it firmly. The size of a clone is reported for some rows only, either as once, few or many, or as a class for expanded clones.

DNA,CDR3,size,V,J,D
TGTGCCTGGAGTGTTGAAGGGGCTCCAGCTCAGCCCCAGCATTTT,CAWSVEGAPAQPQHF,NA,TRBV30,TRBJ1-5,NA
TGTGCCACCCAAGTCCTGGCGGCTTCTAACTATGGCTACACCTTC,CATQVLAASNYGYTF,NA,TRBV28,TRBJ1-2,NA
TGTGCCAGCAGTTTCCGGGCAGGCGTGAATGAAGCTTTCTTT,CASSFRAGVNEAFF,NA,TRBV27,TRBJ1-1,NA
TGCGCCAGCAGCTTGGAGGGGGGCAATAATTCACCCCTCCACTTT,CASSLEGGNNSPLHF,many,TRBV5-1,TRBJ1-6,NA
TGTGCCAGCAGCGTAGAACTAGCGGACTACAATGAGCAGTTCTTC,CASSVELADYNEQFF,NA,TRBV9,TRBJ2-1,TRBD2
TGCGCCAGCAGACCACGACTAGCGGGAGGACTCTACAATGAGCAGTTCTTC,CASRPRLAGGLYNEQFF,NA,TRBV5-1,TRBJ2-1,TRBD2
TGCGCCAGCAGCCCTAGCGGGAGGGCCGACGAGCAGTACTTC,CASSPSGRADEQYF,NA,TRBV4-3,TRBJ2-7,TRBD2
TGTGCCAGCAGCAAACCCCTATGGGTAGCGGGAGCCTCCTACGAGCAGTACTTC,CASSKPLWVAGASYEQYF,NA,TRBV21-1,TRBJ2-7,NA
TGTGCCAGTAGTTGGGGGGGAGTAGCACGTGGCTACACCTTC,CASSWGGVARGYTF,NA,TRBV19,TRBJ1-2,NA
TGTGCCAGCAGCTTAGCGCGAGGACTAGCGGGAGTAATAGAGACCCAGTACTTC,CASSLARGLAGVIETQYF,NA,TRBV7-6,TRBJ2-5,TRBD2
TGTGCCAGCAGGAATGGGAACACTGAAGCTTTCTTT,CASRNGNTEAFF,NA,TRBV11-3,TRBJ1-1,NA
TGTGCCAGTAGTATCGGGGGACCCGTCGGGGGGTTGAGCGGCTACACCTTC,CASSIGGPVGGLSGYTF,NA,TRBV19,TRBJ1-2,NA
TGTGCCAGCTCACCACCAGCGGGAGCCGCCTACGAGCAGTACTTC,CASSPPAGAAYEQYF,NA,TRBV18,TRBJ2-7,TRBD2
TGTGCCAGCAGTTTAGACCCACGAGGAAACACCATATATTTT,CASSLDPRGNTIYF,NA,TRBV28,TRBJ1-3,NA
TGTGCCAGCAGTTTGAGACGGATTAATGAAAAACTGTTTTTT,CASSLRRINEKLFF,NA,TRBV28,TRBJ1-4,NA
TGTGCCAGCAGCTCTAGCCGAAGTGGAAACACCATATATTTT,CASSSSRSGNTIYF,NA,TRBV11-2,TRBJ1-3,NA
TGTGCCAGCTCACCACCGGGTCCAGGGATAGGCGGGGAGCTGTTTTTT,CASSPPGPGIGGELFF,NA,TRBV18,TRBJ2-2,NA
TGTGCCAGTAGGCCGGGACAGGCAAACACTGAAGCTTTCTTT,CASRPGQANTEAFF,NA,TRBV19,TRBJ1-1,TRBD1
TGTGCCAGTAGTACCGCCGCGGGGGCGAGTACTGAAGCTTTCTTT,CASSTAAGASTEAFF,NA,TRBV19,TRBJ1-1,NA
TGCGCCAGCAGCTTGGACGTTGACAATGAGCAGTTCTTC,CASSLDVDNEQFF,NA,TRBV5-1,TRBJ2-1,NA
TGTGCCAGCAGCGCGGGAACAGCGGCTGAAGCTTTCTTT,CASSAGTAAEAFF,NA,TRBV11-2,TRBJ1-1,NA
TGTGCCAGCACTAGGGGGGGACAAAGGATCTACGAGCAGTACTTC,CASTRGGQRIYEQYF,NA,TRBV6-5,TRBJ2-7,NA
TGTGCCAGCAGCCGCAGGGGCGAGCAGTACTTC,CASSRRGEQYF,NA,TRBV28,TRBJ2-7,NA
TGTGCCACCAGCAGGGTTAAGGGGATGGGGCCCACTGAAGCTTTCTTT,CATSRVKGMGPTEAFF,NA,TRBV15,TRBJ1-1,NA
TGTGCCATCAGAGGACAGGGTGTAGACACCATATATTTT,CAIRGQGVDTIYF,NA,TRBV10-3,TRBJ1-3,TRBD1
TGTGCCAGCAGTTTTTTACAGGGAGGGTATGGCTACACCTTC,CASSFLQGGYGYTF,NA,TRBV28,TRBJ1-2,NA
TGTGCCAGCAGTAGCACAGGTTCTTCCTACGAGCAGTACTTC,CASSSTGSSYEQYF,NA,TRBV28,TRBJ2-7,NA
TGCAGCGTTGGGAGGGGGCTAGCGGACGAGCAGTACTTC,CSVGRGLADEQYF,NA,TRBV29-1,TRBJ2-7,NA
TGCGCCAGCAGCCTGGGGACTAGCGGGAAGTACGAGCAGTACTTC,CASSLGTSGKYEQYF,NA,TRBV4-3,TRBJ2-7,TRBD2
TGCAGCGTTGAGGGACTAGCGGGAGGGAGCACAGATACGCAGTATTTT,CSVEGLAGGSTDTQYF,NA,TRBV29-1,TRBJ2-3,TRBD2
TGTGCCAGCAGCACCCGGGACATCAGTCTATTCTCTGGAAACACCATATATTTT,CASSTRDISLFSGNTIYF,NA,TRBV9,TRBJ1-3,NA
TGTGCCAGCGAGCTACTCAATCAGCCCCAGCATTTT,CASELLNQPQHF,NA,TRBV28,TRBJ1-5,NA
TGTGCCAGCAGCCCCCCGGGTAGCGGGGCAGATACGCAGTATTTT,CASSPPGSGADTQYF,NA,TRBV28,TRBJ2-3,TRBD2
TGTGCCAGCAGCTTCGGTTCTCTGGACGAGCAGTACTTC,CASSFGSLDEQYF,NA,TRBV11-2,TRBJ2-7,NA
TGTGCCAGCAGTGAACAGTGGGGGGGCTACACCTTC,CASSEQWGGYTF,NA,TRBV28,TRBJ1-2,NA
TGTGCCATCAGCCACAGCAATGAGCAGTTCTTC,CAISHSNEQFF,NA,TRBV10-3,TRBJ2-1,NA
TGTGCCACCGGGCAACAGGGGTTGGAGACCCAGTACTTC,CATGQQGLETQYF,NA,TRBV24-1,TRBJ2-5,TRBD1
TGTGCCAGCAGCTTTTTAACAGTCGGATCACCCCTCCACTTT,CASSFLTVGSPLHF,NA,TRBV7-2,TRBJ1-6,NA
TGTGCCAGCAGTTACTCGGGGCCTGGGAGGAACATTCAGTACTTC,CASSYSGPGRNIQYF,NA,TRBV6-2/TRBV6-3,TRBJ2-4,NA
TGCGCCAGCAGCAGGACAGGGAGGGAAGAGACCCAGTACTTC,CASSRTGREETQYF,NA,TRBV5-1,TRBJ2-5,NA
TGTGCCAGCAGCGACAGGGGAGGGGATCAGCCCCAGCATTTT,CASSDRGGDQPQHF,NA,TRBV9,TRBJ1-5,TRBD1
TGTGCCATCATGGGGACAGGGGGCTACGAGCAGTACTTC,CAIMGTGGYEQYF,NA,TRBV10-3,TRBJ2-7,TRBD1
TGTGCCAGTAGTATGGAAGGGACTAGCGGGAGAGATGAGCAGTTCTTC,CASSMEGTSGRDEQFF,NA,TRBV19,TRBJ2-1,TRBD2
TGTGCCAGCAGTGCCAGTAACGAGCAGTACTTC,CASSASNEQYF,NA,TRBV28,TRBJ2-7,NA
TGTGCCAGCAGCCCCCGGGACTACTCCTACGAGCAGTACTTC,CASSPRDYSYEQYF,NA,TRBV7-9,TRBJ2-7,TRBD2
TGTGCCAGCTCATCCCAGGGCCAGGGAGACACTGAAGCTTTCTTT,CASSSQGQGDTEAFF,NA,TRBV18,TRBJ1-1,NA
TGTGCCAGCAGTTTAAGACAGACACCCATCGACTATCGAACTGAGCAGTTCTTC,CASSLRQTPIDYRTEQFF,NA,TRBV27,TRBJ2-1,NA
TGCGCCAGCAGCGCGACAGGGGATCTTGCTTTCTTT,CASSATGDLAFF,NA,TRBV5-1,TRBJ1-1,TRBD1
TGTGCCATCAGTGTGGGGAGGGGGACAGGCATGAGGAACACTGAAGCTTTCTTT,CAISVGRGTGMRNTEAFF,NA,TRBV10-3,TRBJ1-1,TRBD1
TGTGCCATCAGGCCGGGGAACTCTGGAAACACCATATATTTT,CAIRPGNSGNTIYF,NA,TRBV10-3,TRBJ1-3,NA
TGTGCCAGCAGCTTAGACGCCGGGATAAACACCGGGGAGCTGTTTTTT,CASSLDAGINTGELFF,NA,TRBV7-2,TRBJ2-2,NA
TGTGCCTACCTATACAGGGTTGGGCCAGATACGCAGTATTTT,CAYLYRVGPDTQYF,NA,TRBV2,TRBJ2-3,NA
TGTGCCAGCAGCAAAGACAGGACAGGGAGTCGGCAGCCCCAGCATTTT,CASSKDRTGSRQPQHF,NA,TRBV21-1,TRBJ1-5,NA
TGTGCCAGCAGCCGGACAGGGCTAGCTAACTATGGCTACACCTTC,CASSRTGLANYGYTF,NA,TRBV6-5,TRBJ1-2,TRBD1
TGCGCCAGCATTCAAAACCCTAGCGGGAGCCCCAATGAGCAGTTCTTC,CASIQNPSGSPNEQFF,NA,TRBV10-2,TRBJ2-1,TRBD2
TGTGCCAGCAGCATACAGACAGGGGGCGGTGAAGCTTTCTTT,CASSIQTGGGEAFF,NA,TRBV7-2,TRBJ1-1,TRBD1
TGTGCCAGCAGTTACTCCTCAGGGGCGAATGGCTACACCTTC,CASSYSSGANGYTF,NA,TRBV6-5,TRBJ1-2,NA
TGTGCCAGCAGCCGGGGTGGGACAGACTATGGCTACACCTTC,CASSRGGTDYGYTF,NA,TRBV28,TRBJ1-2,TRBD1
TGCGCCAGCGCCCCGGGGCACAGTTCTGGGGCCAACGTCCTGACTTTC,CASAPGHSSGANVLTF,NA,TRBV5-1,TRBJ2-6,NA
TGTGCCAGCAGCTTGGTCAGGGTTCGGGAGCAGTACTTC,CASSLVRVREQYF,NA,TRBV5-6,TRBJ2-7,NA